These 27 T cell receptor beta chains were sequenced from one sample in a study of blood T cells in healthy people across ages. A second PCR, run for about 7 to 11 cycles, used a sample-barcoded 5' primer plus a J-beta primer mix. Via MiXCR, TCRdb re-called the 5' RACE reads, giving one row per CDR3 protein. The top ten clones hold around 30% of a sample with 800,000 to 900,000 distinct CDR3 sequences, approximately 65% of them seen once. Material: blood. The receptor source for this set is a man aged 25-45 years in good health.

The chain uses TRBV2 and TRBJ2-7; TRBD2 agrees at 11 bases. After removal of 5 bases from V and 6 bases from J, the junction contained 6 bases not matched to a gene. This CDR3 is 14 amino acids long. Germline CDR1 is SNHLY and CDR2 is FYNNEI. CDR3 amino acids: CASSSSGGTGEQYF. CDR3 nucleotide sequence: TGTGCCAGCAGTTCTAGCGGGGGGACCGGCGAGCAGTACTTC.

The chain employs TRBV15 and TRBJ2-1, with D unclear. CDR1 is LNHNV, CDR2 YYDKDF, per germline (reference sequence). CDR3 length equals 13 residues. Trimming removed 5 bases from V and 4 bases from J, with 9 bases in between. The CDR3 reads CATSASAYNEQFF. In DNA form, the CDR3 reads TGTGCCACCAGCGCGTCAGCTTACAATGAGCAGTTCTTC.

CDR3 sequence (DNA): TGTGCCAGCAGCCCGGACAGAAACGAGCAGTACTTC. Translating it yields CASSPDRNEQYF. The J gene is TRBJ2-4, the V gene TRBV7-9, with D maybe TRBD1 (6 bases). The end of the DNA aligns better with TRBJ2-7, so the J call may be wrong. The CDR3 sequence is 12 residues long. Looked up from germline, CDR1 is SEHNR and CDR2 is FQNEAQ (reference sequence).

The CDR3 reads CASSLPGQGPNIQYF. DNA of the CDR3: TGTGCCAGCAGCCTCCCGGGACAGGGCCCAAACATTCAGTACTTC. The J gene is TRBJ2-4, the V gene TRBV3-1; TRBD1 agrees at 9 bases. Unmatched junction bases numbered 7, after V lost 4 bases and J lost 6 bases. There are 15 residues in the CDR3. In germline, CDR1 is LGHDT, CDR2 YNNKEL (reference sequence). Variable domain in full (rest from reference TRBV3-1 and TRBJ2-4): DTAVSQTPKYLVTQMGNDKSIKCEQNLGHDTMYWYKQDSKKFLKIMFSYNNKELIINETVPNRFSPKSPDKAHLNLHINSLELGDSAVYFCASSLPGQGPNIQYFGAGTRLSVL.

CDR3 nucleotide sequence: TGCGCCAGCAGCCTCGTCGGCAGGGCGGGTTATGGCTACACCTTC. Encoded protein: CASSLVGRAGYGYTF. This chain links TRBV4-3 with TRBJ1-2; tentative D call: TRBD1 (5 bases). The CDR3 runs 15 residues. Germline assignment: CDR1 LGHNA and CDR2 YSLEER. V dropped 4 bases and J dropped 5 bases, with 17 bases sitting between them.

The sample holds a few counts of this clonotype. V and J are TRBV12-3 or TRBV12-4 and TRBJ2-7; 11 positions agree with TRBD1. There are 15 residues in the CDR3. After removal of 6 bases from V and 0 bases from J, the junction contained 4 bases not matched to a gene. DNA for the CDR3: TGTGCCAGCAGCCGGACAGGGGGCGCCTCCTACGAGCAGTACTTC. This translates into CASSRTGGASYEQYF.

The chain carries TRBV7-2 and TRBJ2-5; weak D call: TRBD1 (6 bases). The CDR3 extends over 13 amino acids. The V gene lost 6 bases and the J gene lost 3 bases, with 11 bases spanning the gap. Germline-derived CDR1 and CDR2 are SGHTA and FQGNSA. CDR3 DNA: TGTGCCAGCAGTAACAGGGTTAAAGAGACCCAGTACTTC. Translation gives CASSNRVKETQYF.

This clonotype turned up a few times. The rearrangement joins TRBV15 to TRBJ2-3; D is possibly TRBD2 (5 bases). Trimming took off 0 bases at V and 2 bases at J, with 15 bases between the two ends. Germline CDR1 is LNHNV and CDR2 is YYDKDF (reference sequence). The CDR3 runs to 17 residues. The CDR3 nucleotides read TGTGCCACCAGCAGAGAGGGAATCGGGGAGCTCACAGATACGCAGTATTTT. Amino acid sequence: CATSREGIGELTDTQYF.

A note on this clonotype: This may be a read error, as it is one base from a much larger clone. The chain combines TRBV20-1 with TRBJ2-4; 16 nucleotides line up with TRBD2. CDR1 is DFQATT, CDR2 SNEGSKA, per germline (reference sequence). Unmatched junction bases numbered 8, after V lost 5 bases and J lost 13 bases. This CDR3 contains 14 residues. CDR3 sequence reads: CSALGLAGGHGQYF. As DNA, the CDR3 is TGCAGTGCTTTGGGACTAGCGGGGGGGCATGGGCAGTACTTC.

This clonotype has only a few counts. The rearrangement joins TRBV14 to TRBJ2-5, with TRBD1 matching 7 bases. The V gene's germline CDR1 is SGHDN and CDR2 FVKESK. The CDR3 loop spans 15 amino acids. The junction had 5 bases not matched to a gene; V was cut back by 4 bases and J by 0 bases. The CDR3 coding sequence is TGTGCCAGCAGCCTACAGGGACAGCACCAAGAGACCCAGTACTTC. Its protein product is CASSLQGQHQETQYF.

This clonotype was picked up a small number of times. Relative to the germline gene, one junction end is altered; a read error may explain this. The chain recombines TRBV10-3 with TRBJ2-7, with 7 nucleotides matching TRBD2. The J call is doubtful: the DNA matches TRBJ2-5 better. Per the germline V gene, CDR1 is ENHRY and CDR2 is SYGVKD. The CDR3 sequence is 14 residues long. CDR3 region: CAISGGRERETQYF. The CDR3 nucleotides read TGTGCCATTAGTGGGGGGAGGGAGCGAGAGACCCAGTACTTC.

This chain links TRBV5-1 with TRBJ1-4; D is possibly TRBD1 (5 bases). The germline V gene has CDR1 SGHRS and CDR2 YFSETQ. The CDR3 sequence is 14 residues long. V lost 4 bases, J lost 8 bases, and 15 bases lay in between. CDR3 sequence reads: CASSQGPEEEKLFF. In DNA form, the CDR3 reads TGCGCCAGCAGCCAGGGACCCGAAGAAGAAAAACTGTTTTTT.

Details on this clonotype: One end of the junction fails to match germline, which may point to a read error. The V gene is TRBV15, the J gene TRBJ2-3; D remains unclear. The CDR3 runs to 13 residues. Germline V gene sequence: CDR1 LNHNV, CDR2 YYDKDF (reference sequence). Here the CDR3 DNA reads TGTGCCACCAGCCGAGACCCCACAGATACGCAGTATTTT. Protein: CATSRDPTDTQYF.

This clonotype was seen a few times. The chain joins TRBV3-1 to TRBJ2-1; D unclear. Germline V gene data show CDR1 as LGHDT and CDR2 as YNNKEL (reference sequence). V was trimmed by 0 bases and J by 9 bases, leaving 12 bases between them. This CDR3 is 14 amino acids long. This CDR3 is CASSQEVRLFEQFF. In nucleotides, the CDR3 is TGTGCCAGCAGCCAAGAGGTGAGGCTTTTTGAGCAGTTCTTC.

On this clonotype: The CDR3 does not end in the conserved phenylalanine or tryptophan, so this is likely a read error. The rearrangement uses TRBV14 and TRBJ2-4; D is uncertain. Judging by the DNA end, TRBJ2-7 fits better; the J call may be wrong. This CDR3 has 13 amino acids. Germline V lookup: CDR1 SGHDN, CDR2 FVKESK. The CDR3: CASSAGPIYEQYL. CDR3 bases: TGTGCCAGCAGCGCCGGGCCCATCTACGAGCAGTACTTG.

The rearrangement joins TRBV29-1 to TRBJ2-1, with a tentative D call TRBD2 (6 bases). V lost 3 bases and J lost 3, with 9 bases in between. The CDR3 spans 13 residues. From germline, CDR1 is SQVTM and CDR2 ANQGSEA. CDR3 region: CSVEGGIYNEQFF. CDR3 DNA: TGCAGCGTTGAGGGCGGGATCTACAATGAGCAGTTCTTC.

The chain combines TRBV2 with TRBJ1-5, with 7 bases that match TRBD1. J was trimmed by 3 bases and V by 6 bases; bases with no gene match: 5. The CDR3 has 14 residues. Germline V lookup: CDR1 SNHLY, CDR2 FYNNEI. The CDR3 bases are TGTGCCAGCAGCCGGGACAGCATCAATCAGCCCCAGCATTTT. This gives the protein CASSRDSINQPQHF.

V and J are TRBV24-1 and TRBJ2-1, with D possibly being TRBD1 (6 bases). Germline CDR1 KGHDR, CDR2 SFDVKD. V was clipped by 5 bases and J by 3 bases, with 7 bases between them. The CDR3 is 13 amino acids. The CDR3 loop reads CATSAGHYNEQFF. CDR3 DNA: TGTGCCACCAGTGCGGGACACTACAATGAGCAGTTCTTC.

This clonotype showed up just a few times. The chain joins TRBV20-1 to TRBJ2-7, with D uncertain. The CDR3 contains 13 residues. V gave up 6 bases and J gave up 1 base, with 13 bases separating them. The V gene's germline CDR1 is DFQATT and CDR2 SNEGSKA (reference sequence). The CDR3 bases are TGCAGTGCCGCTGGCCTAGGGTCCTACGAGCAGTACTTC. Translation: CSAAGLGSYEQYF.

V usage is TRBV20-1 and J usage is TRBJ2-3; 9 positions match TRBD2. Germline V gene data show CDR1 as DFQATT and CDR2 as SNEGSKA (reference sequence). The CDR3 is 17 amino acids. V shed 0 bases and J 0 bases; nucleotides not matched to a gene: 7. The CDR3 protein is CSARDLPAGGSTDTQYF. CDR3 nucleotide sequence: TGCAGTGCTAGAGATCTCCCAGCGGGGGGCAGCACAGATACGCAGTATTTT.

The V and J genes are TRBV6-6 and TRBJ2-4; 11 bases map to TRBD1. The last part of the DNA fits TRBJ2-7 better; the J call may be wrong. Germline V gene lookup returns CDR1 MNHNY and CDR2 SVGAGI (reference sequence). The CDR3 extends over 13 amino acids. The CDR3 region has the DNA TGTGCCAGCAGTCAGGGACAGGGGGGCGAGCAGTACTTC. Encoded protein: CASSQGQGGEQYF.

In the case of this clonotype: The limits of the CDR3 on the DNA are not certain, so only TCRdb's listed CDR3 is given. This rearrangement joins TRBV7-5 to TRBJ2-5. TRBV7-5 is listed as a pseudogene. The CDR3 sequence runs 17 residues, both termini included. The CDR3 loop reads CISVPEASEEEGETQYF.

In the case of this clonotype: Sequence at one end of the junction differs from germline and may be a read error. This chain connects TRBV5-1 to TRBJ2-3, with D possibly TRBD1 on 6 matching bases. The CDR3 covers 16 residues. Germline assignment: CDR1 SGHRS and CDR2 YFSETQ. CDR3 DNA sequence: TGCGCCAACAGCCCATGGAGTGGGGGCTTGACAGATACGCAGTATTTT. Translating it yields CANSPWSGGLTDTQYF.

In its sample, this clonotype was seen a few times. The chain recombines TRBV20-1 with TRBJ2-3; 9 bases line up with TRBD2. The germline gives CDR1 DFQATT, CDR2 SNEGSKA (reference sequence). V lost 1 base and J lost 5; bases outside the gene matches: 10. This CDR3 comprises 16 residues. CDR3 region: CSARGQRGDVGDTQYF. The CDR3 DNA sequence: TGCAGTGCTAGAGGGCAGCGGGGGGATGTTGGAGATACGCAGTATTTT.

Written as DNA, the CDR3 is TGTGCCAGCAGCTTAGCGTCGGGGCCGGGACCCACTGACGAGCAGTACTTC. This translates into CASSLASGPGPTDEQYF. This chain joins TRBV7-2 and TRBJ2-7, with D possibly called TRBD1 or TRBD2 (5 bases each). The CDR3 loop spans 17 amino acids. Germline loops: CDR1 SGHTA, CDR2 FQGNSA. V lost 0 bases and J 5 bases, leaving 20 bases between the germline ends.

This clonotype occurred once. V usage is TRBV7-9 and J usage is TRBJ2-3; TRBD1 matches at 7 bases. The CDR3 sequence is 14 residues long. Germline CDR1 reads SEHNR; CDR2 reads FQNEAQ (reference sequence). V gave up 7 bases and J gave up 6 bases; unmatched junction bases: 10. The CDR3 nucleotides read TGTGCCAGCACCCTACAGGGGCCCCGGGATACGCAGTATTTT. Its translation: CASTLQGPRDTQYF.

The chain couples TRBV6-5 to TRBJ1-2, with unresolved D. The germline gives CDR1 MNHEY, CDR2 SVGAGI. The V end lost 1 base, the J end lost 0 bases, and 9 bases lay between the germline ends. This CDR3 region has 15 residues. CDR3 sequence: CASSYLALANYGYTF. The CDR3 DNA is TGTGCCAGCAGTTACTTGGCTTTAGCTAACTATGGCTACACCTTC.